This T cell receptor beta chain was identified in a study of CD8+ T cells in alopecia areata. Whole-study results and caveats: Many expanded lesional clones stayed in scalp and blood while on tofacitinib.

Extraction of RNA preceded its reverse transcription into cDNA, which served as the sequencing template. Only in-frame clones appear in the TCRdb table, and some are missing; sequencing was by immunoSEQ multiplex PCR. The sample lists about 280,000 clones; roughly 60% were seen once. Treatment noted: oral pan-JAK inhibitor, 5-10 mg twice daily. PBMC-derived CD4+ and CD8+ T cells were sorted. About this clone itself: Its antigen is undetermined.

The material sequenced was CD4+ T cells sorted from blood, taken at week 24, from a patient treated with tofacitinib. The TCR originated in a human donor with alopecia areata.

CDR3 in amino acids: CASTPGSDGYTF. The CDR3 nucleotides read TGTGCCAGCACACCGGGTTCCGATGGCTACACCTTC. The V call is TRBV7-9, the J call TRBJ1-2; D is undetermined. The germline CDR1 and CDR2 sequences are SEHNR and FQNEAQ (reference sequence). This CDR3 is 12 amino acids long. Trimming took off 7 bases at V and 6 bases at J, with 12 bases between the two ends.